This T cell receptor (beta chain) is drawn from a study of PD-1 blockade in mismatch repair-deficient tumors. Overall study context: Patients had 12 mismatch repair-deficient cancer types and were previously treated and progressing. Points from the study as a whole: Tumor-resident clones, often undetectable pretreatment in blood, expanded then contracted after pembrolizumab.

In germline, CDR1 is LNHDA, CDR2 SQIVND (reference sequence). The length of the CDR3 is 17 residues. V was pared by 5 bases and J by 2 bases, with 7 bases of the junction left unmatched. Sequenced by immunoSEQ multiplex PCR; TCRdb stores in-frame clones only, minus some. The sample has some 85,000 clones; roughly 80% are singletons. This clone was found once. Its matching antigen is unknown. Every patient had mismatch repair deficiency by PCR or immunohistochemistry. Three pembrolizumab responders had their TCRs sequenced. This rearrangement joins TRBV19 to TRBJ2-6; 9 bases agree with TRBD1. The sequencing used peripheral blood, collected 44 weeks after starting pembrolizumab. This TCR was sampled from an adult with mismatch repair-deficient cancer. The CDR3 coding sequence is TGTGCCAGTAGTGTAGGACAGGGGATCCCTGGGGCCAACGTCCTGACTTTC. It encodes CASSVGQGIPGANVLTF.